A single T cell receptor (beta chain) is shown here with its context. The sample comes from a study of cytomegalovirus exposure and HLA in healthy donors. Data came from immunoSEQ multiplex PCR; TCRdb stores just in-frame clones and leaves some out. The table has fewer than 150,000 clones, 75% to 90% seen once; the top ten hold roughly 4.4%. Per germline, CDR1 MNHEY and CDR2 SMNVEV (reference sequence). The CDR3 spans 13 residues. Trimming pared 6 bases from V and 3 bases from J, leaving 11 bases between. Sequenced input: PBMCs. The chain couples TRBV27 to TRBJ1-1, with no clear D. This TCR derives from a man aged 18 to 30 in good health and CMV-seropositive. The CDR3 protein is CASSQHSDTEAFF. In DNA form, the CDR3 reads TGTGCCAGCAGCCAACACAGTGACACTGAAGCTTTCTTT.